The 29 T cell receptor beta chains presented below share a single source sample, sequenced in a study of blood T cell repertoires in COVID-19. Sequenced by immunoSEQ multiplex PCR; TCRdb stores in-frame clones only, minus some. Of 45,000 to 65,000 clones in the sample, roughly nine tenths were seen once. The sequencing input was peripheral blood. The source of these receptors is a man aged 55 to 70 with active COVID-19.

This clone was seen more than once but under ten times. The chain is built from TRBV28 and TRBJ2-7; 11 nucleotides match TRBD2. This CDR3 spans 13 amino acids. The germline V gene has CDR1 MDHEN and CDR2 SYDVKM. Germline trimming cut 6 bases from V and 4 bases from J; bases unmatched to any gene: 2. The CDR3 region is CASRTSGTYEQYF. Here the CDR3 DNA reads TGTGCCAGCAGGACTAGCGGGACGTACGAGCAGTACTTC.

CDR3 amino acids: CASSLNYPNTGELFF. The CDR3 bases are TGTGCCAGCAGCTTAAACTATCCGAACACCGGGGAGCTGTTTTTT. The V gene is TRBV27, the J gene TRBJ2-2; no reliable D call. Looked up from germline, CDR1 is MNHEY and CDR2 is SMNVEV (reference sequence). The CDR3 loop spans 15 amino acids. V lost 6 bases to trimming and J lost 0 bases, with 11 bases between them.

This clone has only one observation. V gene TRBV7-2 combines with J gene TRBJ2-5, with 16 bases lining up with TRBD2. J gave up 2 bases and V 5 bases, and 8 bases lay outside the gene matches. In germline, CDR1 is SGHTA, CDR2 FQGNSA. This CDR3 is built from 18 residues. The DNA for the CDR3 is TGTGCCAGCAGCAAGGGGACTAGCGGGAGGGGATCTCAAGAGACCCAGTACTTC. Its translation is CASSKGTSGRGSQETQYF.

The sample holds one count of this clone. This sequence joins TRBV29-1 and TRBJ1-1; 9 bases agree with TRBD1. V shed 7 bases and J 8 bases; nucleotides not matched to a gene: 5. Germline V gene sequence: CDR1 SQVTM, CDR2 ANQGSEA. The CDR3 sequence is 11 residues long. The CDR3 spells CSADRGSEAFF. DNA for the CDR3: TGCAGCGCTGACAGGGGGTCGGAAGCTTTCTTT.

This clone showed up just a few times. This chain joins TRBV5-3 and TRBJ2-1; no clear D. TRBV5-3 is identified as an open reading frame with a role that is uncertain. V lost 7 bases to trimming and J lost 15 bases, with 14 bases between them. The CDR3 totals 10 residues. The CDR3, as DNA: TGTGCCAGAGAACATCCCAACCGGTTCTTC. Translating it yields CAREHPNRFF.

The rearrangement uses TRBV4-1 and TRBJ2-1; 9 nucleotides agree with TRBD2. The CDR3 length is 16 residues. V trimming: 1 base; J trimming: 4 bases; junction bases outside the gene matches: 5. Germline loops: CDR1 MGHRA, CDR2 YSYEKL. CDR3 region: CASSQVASGTYNEQFF. Here the CDR3 DNA reads TGCGCCAGCAGCCAAGTGGCTAGCGGGACGTACAATGAGCAGTTCTTC.

V is TRBV5-1 and J is TRBJ1-1; 9 bases fit TRBD1. V was pared by 4 bases and J by 7 bases, with 2 bases of the junction left unmatched. CDR3 length: 12 amino acids. The germline V gene has CDR1 SGHRS and CDR2 YFSETQ. The chain's CDR3 is CASSVDRGEAFF. CDR3 nucleotides: TGCGCCAGCAGCGTGGACAGGGGTGAAGCTTTCTTT.

This clone has just one count. The rearrangement joins TRBV9 to TRBJ2-2, with 9 bases matching TRBD2. The CDR3 length is 14 residues. V lost 3 bases to trimming and J lost 6 bases; unmatched junction nucleotides: 3. The germline V gene has CDR1 SGDLS and CDR2 YYNGEE. The CDR3 region is CASSERGDAGELFF. CDR3 DNA: TGTGCCAGCAGCGAGCGGGGGGACGCCGGGGAGCTGTTTTTT. The whole variable domain, remainder taken from reference TRBV9 and TRBJ2-2, is DSGVTQTPKHLITATGQRVTLRCSPRSGDLSVYWYQQSLDQGLQFLIQYYNGEERAKGNILERFSAQQFPDLHSELNLSSLELGDSALYFCASSERGDAGELFFGEGSRLTVL.

The rearrangement joins TRBV7-8 to TRBJ1-5; D perhaps matches TRBD1 (6 bases). Trimming removed 0 bases at V and 1 base at J, with 10 bases between. The CDR3 loop spans 16 amino acids. The germline gives CDR1 SGHVS, CDR2 FQNEAQ. The chain's CDR3 is CASSLAGTGSNQPQHF. The CDR3 bases are TGTGCCAGCAGCTTAGCCGGCACAGGGAGCAATCAGCCCCAGCATTTT.

The rearrangement links TRBV28 to TRBJ2-5, with D possibly matching TRBD2 (6 bases). CDR3 size: 15 residues. From germline, CDR1 is MDHEN and CDR2 SYDVKM. The germline V and J ends were trimmed by 6 bases and 1 base, with 15 bases remaining between them. The CDR3 reads CASRPRTTVQETQYF. Written as DNA, the CDR3 is TGTGCCAGCAGACCCAGGACTACCGTCCAAGAGACCCAGTACTTC.

This chain joins TRBV19 and TRBJ2-5, with TRBD2 identical over 11 bases. Germline V CDR1 and CDR2: LNHDA, SQIVND (reference sequence). J was trimmed by 8 bases and V by 5 bases; bases with no gene match: 7. CDR3 length: 14 amino acids. CDR3 sequence reads: CASSRTSGPSTQYF. The CDR3 DNA follows: TGTGCCAGTAGTCGGACTAGCGGGCCCAGTACCCAGTACTTC.

This rearrangement joins TRBV7-9 to TRBJ1-2; the match to TRBD1 covers 10 bases. Germline CDR1 reads SEHNR; CDR2 reads FQNEAQ (reference sequence). CDR3 length: 14 amino acids. The junction had 1 base not matched to a gene; V was cut back by 4 bases and J by 2 bases. The CDR3 loop reads CASSWTGGNYGYTF. The CDR3 DNA is TGTGCCAGCAGCTGGACAGGGGGAAACTATGGCTACACCTTC.

The rearrangement joins TRBV5-1 to TRBJ1-1, with unresolved D. CDR1 is SGHRS, CDR2 YFSETQ, per germline. The CDR3 is 15 residues long. The germline V and J ends were trimmed by 0 bases and 0 bases, with 9 bases remaining between them. CDR3 protein: CASSLDLRMNTEAFF. The DNA of the CDR3 is TGCGCCAGCAGCTTGGACTTACGAATGAACACTGAAGCTTTCTTT.

This clone was picked up one time. The chain links TRBV3-1 (or the pseudogene TRBV3-2) to TRBJ1-6, with TRBD1 identical over 8 bases. CDR1 and CDR2 from the germline V gene are LGHDT and YNNKEL (reference sequence). The CDR3 is 14 residues long. V was pared by 3 bases and J by 7 bases, with 2 bases of the junction left unmatched. The CDR3 loop is CASSQGQENSPLHF. Written as DNA, the CDR3 is TGTGCCAGCAGCCAGGGACAGGAGAATTCACCCCTCCACTTT.

The chain couples TRBV14 to TRBJ1-1; no clear D. V lost 1 base and J lost 0, with 6 bases in between. CDR1 SGHDN and CDR2 FVKESK come from the germline V gene. There are 14 residues in the CDR3. The CDR3 coding sequence is TGTGCCAGCAGCCAAGCACAGTTGAACACTGAAGCTTTCTTT. It translates to CASSQAQLNTEAFF.

The V call is TRBV18, the J call TRBJ2-3; D is unclear. V shed 0 bases and J shed 0 bases, with 7 bases lying between them. Germline V gives CDR1 KGHSH, CDR2 LQKENI. This CDR3 comprises 15 residues. This CDR3 reads CASSPPTISTDTQYF. CDR3 in DNA: TGTGCCAGCTCACCACCCACAATAAGCACAGATACGCAGTATTTT.

This chain uses TRBV10-3 with TRBJ2-7; TRBD2 matches at 10 bases. Germline V lookup: CDR1 ENHRY, CDR2 SYGVKD. CDR3 length equals 17 residues. With 2 bases clipped from V and 1 base from J, the junction kept 8 bases outside the gene matches. The chain's CDR3 is CAISEPPLAGKSYEQYF. CDR3 nucleotides: TGTGCCATCAGTGAGCCCCCACTAGCGGGAAAATCCTACGAGCAGTACTTC.

This clone has just one count. In DNA, the CDR3 is TGTGCCAGCAGCCAAGATGGGACTAGCGGGAGTTGGGAAGAGACCCAGTACTTC. The encoded protein is CASSQDGTSGSWEETQYF. This chain uses TRBV4-2 with TRBJ2-5; the match to TRBD2 covers 14 bases. V lost 0 bases and J lost 3; bases outside the gene matches: 6. CDR1 is LGHNA, CDR2 YNFKEQ, per germline. This CDR3 is 18 amino acids long.

This chain joins TRBV7-2 and TRBJ2-5; 7 nucleotides line up with TRBD1. This CDR3 has 16 amino acids. Trimming cost V 5 bases and J 1 base; bases outside gene matches: 10. Germline-derived CDR1 and CDR2 are SGHTA and FQGNSA. The CDR3 DNA is TGTGCCAGCAGCCCAGGACAGGCCAAAACCCAAGAGACCCAGTACTTC. It translates to CASSPGQAKTQETQYF.

The gene calls are TRBV6-6 and TRBJ2-2; 7 bases match TRBD2. The trim removed 1 base at V and 0 bases at J, leaving 2 bases unmatched. CDR3 length: 16 residues. Germline values: CDR1 MNHNY, CDR2 SVGAGI (reference sequence). This chain's CDR3 is CASSYLTSPNTGELFF. CDR3 coding DNA: TGTGCCAGCAGTTACTTGACTAGCCCGAACACCGGGGAGCTGTTTTTT.

The V call is TRBV9, the J call TRBJ2-2, with 10 positions matching TRBD2. Trimming took 6 bases from V and 4 from J; bases not matched to a gene: 6. This CDR3 comprises 15 residues. Per the germline V gene, CDR1 is SGDLS and CDR2 is YYNGEE. The CDR3 region is CASTRAGGITGELFF. CDR3 nucleotides: TGTGCCAGCACCCGAGCGGGGGGGATCACCGGGGAGCTGTTTTTT.

The V and J genes are TRBV29-1 and TRBJ2-3; D is uncertain. The CDR3 length is 14 residues. Germline V CDR1 and CDR2: SQVTM, ANQGSEA. Trimming took off 7 bases at V and 3 bases at J, with 17 bases between the two ends. The CDR3 loop reads CSAQRGVETDTQYF. The CDR3 coding sequence is TGCAGCGCCCAAAGAGGAGTGGAAACAGATACGCAGTATTTT.

This clone has a handful of counts. V usage is TRBV9 and J usage is TRBJ2-3, with D possibly TRBD2 on 5 matching bases. The V gene lost 1 base and the J gene lost 5 bases, with 17 bases spanning the gap. The V gene's germline CDR1 is SGDLS and CDR2 YYNGEE. This CDR3 has 16 residues. CDR3 residues: CASSVLSGFELDTQYF. DNA for the CDR3: TGTGCCAGCAGCGTACTAAGCGGATTCGAACTAGATACGCAGTATTTT.

V is TRBV5-4 and J is TRBJ2-1; 14 bases are a match to TRBD2. There are 15 residues in the CDR3. With V trimmed by 4 bases and J by 8 bases, 5 bases remained unmatched. The germline V gene has CDR1 SGHNT and CDR2 YYREEE (reference sequence). The CDR3 DNA reads as TGTGCCAGCAGCACGGGACTAGCGGGAGTAGATGAGCAGTTCTTC. It encodes CASSTGLAGVDEQFF.

The chain combines TRBV25-1 with TRBJ2-5; D may be TRBD2 (6 bases). The V end was cut by 6 bases, the J end by 5 bases, with 10 bases between. The CDR3 covers 12 residues. Germline V gives CDR1 MGHDK, CDR2 SYGVNS. The CDR3, as DNA: TGTGCCAGCAGCGATGGGACTGAGACCCAGTACTTC. Its translation: CASSDGTETQYF.

This clone was seen a single time. The chain employs TRBV30 and TRBJ2-7; D is undetermined. The V end was cut by 3 bases, the J end by 3 bases, with 9 bases between. The CDR3 is 12 residues long. The germline CDR1 and CDR2 sequences are GTSNPN and SVGIG (reference sequence). This CDR3 is CAWSTQSYEQYF. In nucleotides, the CDR3 is TGTGCCTGGAGCACTCAAAGCTACGAGCAGTACTTC.

The rearrangement uses TRBV5-1 and TRBJ2-3, with 12 positions matching TRBD1. V lost 5 bases, J lost 4 bases, and 5 bases stayed unmatched. The length of the CDR3 is 15 residues. Germline V gives CDR1 SGHRS, CDR2 YFSETQ. In DNA, the CDR3 is TGCGCCAGCAGGACCGGGACAGGGGGCCCAGATACGCAGTATTTT. Protein product: CASRTGTGGPDTQYF.

This rearrangement joins TRBV14 to TRBJ2-3, with 7 bases fitting TRBD2. Trimming cost V 4 bases and J 8 bases; bases outside gene matches: 6. This CDR3 region has 13 residues. Germline assignment: CDR1 SGHDN and CDR2 FVKESK. The CDR3 sequence: CASSPGLVATQYF. CDR3 bases: TGTGCCAGCAGCCCCGGACTAGTCGCTACGCAGTATTTT.

The V gene is TRBV4-2, the J gene TRBJ1-5; D is possibly TRBD1 (6 bases). The CDR3 is 17 residues long. The V gene lost 4 bases and the J gene lost 0 bases, with 16 bases spanning the gap. Germline-derived CDR1 and CDR2 are LGHNA and YNFKEQ. In DNA form, the CDR3 reads TGTGCCAGCAGCCCTCCTGAGACAGGCCCTAGCAATCAGCCCCAGCATTTT. Its translation: CASSPPETGPSNQPQHF.